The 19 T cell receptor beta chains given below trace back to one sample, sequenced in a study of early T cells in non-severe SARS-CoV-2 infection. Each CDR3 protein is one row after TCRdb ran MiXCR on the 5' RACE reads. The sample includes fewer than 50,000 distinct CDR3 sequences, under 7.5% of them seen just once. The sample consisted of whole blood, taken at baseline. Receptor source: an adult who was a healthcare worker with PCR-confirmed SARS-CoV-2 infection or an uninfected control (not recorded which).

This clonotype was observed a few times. For the CDR3, the DNA is TGCAGCGTTGCGCGCGGAGCGGGGGGAGTAGATACGCAGTATTTT. Amino acids: CSVARGAGGVDTQYF. This rearrangement joins TRBV29-1 to TRBJ2-3, with 9 bases matching TRBD2. The CDR3 runs to 15 residues. The V segment lost 4 bases and the J segment 5 bases; nucleotides outside the gene matches: 10. CDR1 is SQVTM and CDR2 is ANQGSEA in the germline V gene.

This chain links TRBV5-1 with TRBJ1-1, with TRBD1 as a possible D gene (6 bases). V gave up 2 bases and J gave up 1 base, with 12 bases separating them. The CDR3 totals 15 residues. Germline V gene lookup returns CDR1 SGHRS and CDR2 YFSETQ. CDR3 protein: CASSLTGHPNTEAFF. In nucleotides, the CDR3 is TGCGCCAGCAGCTTAACGGGACACCCGAACACTGAAGCTTTCTTT.

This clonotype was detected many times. The CDR3 DNA reads as TGTGCCAGTACCAAAAGGGGGGCGGATAGCAATCAGCCCCAGCATTTT. This translates into CASTKRGADSNQPQHF. The chain recombines TRBV19 with TRBJ1-5; TRBD1 is a possible D gene (6 bases). Germline CDR1 LNHDA, CDR2 SQIVND (reference sequence). The CDR3 covers 16 residues. V lost 7 bases and J lost 0, with 16 bases in between.

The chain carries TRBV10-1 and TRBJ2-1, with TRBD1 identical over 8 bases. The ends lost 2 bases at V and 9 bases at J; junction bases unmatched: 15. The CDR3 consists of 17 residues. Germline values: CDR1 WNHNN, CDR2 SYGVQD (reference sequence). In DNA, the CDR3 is TGCGCCAGCAGTGAGCGATCATTAGGACAGGGATTCCTTGAGCAGTTCTTC. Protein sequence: CASSERSLGQGFLEQFF.

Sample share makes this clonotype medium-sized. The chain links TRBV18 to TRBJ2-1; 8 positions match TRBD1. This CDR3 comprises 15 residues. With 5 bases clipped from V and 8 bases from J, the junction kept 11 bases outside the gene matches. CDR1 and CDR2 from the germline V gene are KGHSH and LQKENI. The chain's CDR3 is CASSNRQGQYDEQFF. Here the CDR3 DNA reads TGTGCCAGCTCAAATAGACAGGGGCAATACGATGAGCAGTTCTTC. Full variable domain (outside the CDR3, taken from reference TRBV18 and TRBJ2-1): NAGVMQNPRHLVRRRGQEARLRCSPMKGHSHVYWYRQLPEEGLKFMVYLQKENIIDESGMPKERFSAEFPKEGPSILRIQQVVRGDSAAYFCASSNRQGQYDEQFFGPGTRLTVL.

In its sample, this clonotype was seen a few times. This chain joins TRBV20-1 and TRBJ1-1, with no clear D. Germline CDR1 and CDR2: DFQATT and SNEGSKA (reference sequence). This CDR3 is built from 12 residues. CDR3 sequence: CCSEWSDTEAFF. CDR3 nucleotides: TGCTGCTCCGAGTGGTCGGACACTGAAGCTTTCTTT.

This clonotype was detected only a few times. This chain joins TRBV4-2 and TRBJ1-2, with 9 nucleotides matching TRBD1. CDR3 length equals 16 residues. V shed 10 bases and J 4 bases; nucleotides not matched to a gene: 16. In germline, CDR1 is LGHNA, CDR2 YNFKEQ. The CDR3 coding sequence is TGTGCCACCCACCGCCCGGGACAGGGCTTCGGCTATGGCTACACCTTC. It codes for CATHRPGQGFGYGYTF.

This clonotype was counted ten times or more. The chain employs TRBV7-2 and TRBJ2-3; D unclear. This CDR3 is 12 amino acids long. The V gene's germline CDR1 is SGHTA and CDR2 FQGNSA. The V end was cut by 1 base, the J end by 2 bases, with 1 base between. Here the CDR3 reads CASSLDTDTQYF. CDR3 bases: TGTGCCAGCAGCTTAGACACAGATACGCAGTATTTT.

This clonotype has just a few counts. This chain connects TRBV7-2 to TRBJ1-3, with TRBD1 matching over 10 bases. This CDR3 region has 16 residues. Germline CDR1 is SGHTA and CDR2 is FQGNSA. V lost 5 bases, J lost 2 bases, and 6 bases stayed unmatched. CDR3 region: CASSRQGAMTGNTIYF. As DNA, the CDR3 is TGTGCCAGCAGCCGACAGGGGGCGATGACTGGAAACACCATATATTTT.

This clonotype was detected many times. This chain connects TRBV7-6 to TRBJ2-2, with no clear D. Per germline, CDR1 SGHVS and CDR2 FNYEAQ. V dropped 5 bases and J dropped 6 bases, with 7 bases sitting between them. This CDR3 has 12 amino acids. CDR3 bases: TGTGCCAGCAGCAACCCCTCCGGGGAGCTGTTTTTT. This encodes CASSNPSGELFF.

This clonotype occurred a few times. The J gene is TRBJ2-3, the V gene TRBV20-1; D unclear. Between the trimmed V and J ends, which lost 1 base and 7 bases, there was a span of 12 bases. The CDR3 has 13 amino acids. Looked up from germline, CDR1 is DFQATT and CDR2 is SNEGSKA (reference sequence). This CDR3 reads CSARVSQSNTQYF. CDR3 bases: TGCAGTGCTAGAGTTTCTCAGTCTAATACGCAGTATTTT.

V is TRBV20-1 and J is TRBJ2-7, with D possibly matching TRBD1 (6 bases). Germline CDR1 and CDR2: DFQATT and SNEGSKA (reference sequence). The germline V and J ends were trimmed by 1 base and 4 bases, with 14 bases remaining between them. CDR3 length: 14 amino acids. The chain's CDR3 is CSARVSRGLYEQYF. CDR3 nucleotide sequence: TGCAGTGCTAGAGTTAGCAGGGGCCTATACGAGCAGTACTTC.

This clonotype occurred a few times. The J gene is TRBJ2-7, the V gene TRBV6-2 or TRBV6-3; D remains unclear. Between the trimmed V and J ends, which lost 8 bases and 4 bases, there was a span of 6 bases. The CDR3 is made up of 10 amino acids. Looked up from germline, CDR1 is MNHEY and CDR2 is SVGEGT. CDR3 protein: CASGDYEQYF. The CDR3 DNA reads TGTGCCAGCGGGGATTACGAGCAGTACTTC.

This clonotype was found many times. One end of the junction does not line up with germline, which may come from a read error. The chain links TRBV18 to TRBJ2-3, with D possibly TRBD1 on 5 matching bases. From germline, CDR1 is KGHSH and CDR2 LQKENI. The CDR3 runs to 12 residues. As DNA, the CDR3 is TGTGCCAGCTCACCTGCGACAGATTTATTGGATTTT. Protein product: CASSPATDLLDF.

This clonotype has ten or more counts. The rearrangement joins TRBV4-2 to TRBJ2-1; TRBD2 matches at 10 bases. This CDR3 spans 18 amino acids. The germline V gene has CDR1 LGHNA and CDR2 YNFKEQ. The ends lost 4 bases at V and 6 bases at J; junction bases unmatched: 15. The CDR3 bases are TGTGCCAGCAGCCTCACCCCAGGGGAGCGGGGGGGCCTCAATGAGCAGTTCTTC. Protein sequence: CASSLTPGERGGLNEQFF.

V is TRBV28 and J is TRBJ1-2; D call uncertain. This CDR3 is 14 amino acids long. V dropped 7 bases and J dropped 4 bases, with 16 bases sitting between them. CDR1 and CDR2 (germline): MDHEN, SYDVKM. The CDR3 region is CASTGGWDPYGYTF. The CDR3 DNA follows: TGTGCCAGCACTGGAGGGTGGGATCCCTATGGCTACACCTTC.

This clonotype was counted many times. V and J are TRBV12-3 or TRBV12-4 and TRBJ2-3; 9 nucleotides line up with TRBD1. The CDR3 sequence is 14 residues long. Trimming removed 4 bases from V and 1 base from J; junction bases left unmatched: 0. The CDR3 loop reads CASSWTGGTDTQYF. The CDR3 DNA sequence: TGTGCCAGCAGTTGGACAGGGGGCACAGATACGCAGTATTTT.

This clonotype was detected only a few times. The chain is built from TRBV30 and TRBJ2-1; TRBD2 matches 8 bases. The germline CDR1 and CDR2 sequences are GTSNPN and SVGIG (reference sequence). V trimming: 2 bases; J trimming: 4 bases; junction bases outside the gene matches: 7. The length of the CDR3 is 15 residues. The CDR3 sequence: CAWSRGAGVYNEQFF. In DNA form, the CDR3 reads TGTGCCTGGAGTCGGGGAGCGGGGGTATACAATGAGCAGTTCTTC.

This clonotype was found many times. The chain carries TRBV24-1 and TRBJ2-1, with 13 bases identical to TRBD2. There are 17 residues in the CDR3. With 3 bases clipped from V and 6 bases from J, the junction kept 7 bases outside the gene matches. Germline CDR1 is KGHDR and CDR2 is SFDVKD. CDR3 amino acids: CATSDLSGTSGTNEQFF. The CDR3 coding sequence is TGTGCCACCAGTGATCTCTCCGGGACTAGCGGGACCAATGAGCAGTTCTTC.